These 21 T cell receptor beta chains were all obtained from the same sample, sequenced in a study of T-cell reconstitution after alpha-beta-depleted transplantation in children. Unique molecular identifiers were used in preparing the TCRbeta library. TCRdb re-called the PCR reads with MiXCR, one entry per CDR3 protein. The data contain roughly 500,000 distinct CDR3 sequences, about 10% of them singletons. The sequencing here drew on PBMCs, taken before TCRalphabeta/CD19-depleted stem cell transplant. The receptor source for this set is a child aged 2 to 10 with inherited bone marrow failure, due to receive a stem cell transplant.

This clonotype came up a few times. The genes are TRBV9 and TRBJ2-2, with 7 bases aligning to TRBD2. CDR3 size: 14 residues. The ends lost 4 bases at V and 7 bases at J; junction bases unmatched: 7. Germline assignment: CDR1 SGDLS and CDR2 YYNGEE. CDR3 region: CASSPTGEGGELFF. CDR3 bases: TGTGCCAGCAGCCCGACGGGGGAGGGCGGGGAGCTGTTTTTT.

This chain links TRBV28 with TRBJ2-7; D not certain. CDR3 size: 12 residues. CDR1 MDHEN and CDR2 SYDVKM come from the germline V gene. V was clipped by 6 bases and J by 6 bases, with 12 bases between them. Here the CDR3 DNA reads TGTGCCAGCAGCCCGGCCGGCTTCGAGCAGTACTTC. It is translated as CASSPAGFEQYF.

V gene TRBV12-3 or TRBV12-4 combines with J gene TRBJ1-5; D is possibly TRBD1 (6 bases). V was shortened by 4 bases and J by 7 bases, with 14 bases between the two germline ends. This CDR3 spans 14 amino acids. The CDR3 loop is CASSSTGHKQPQHF. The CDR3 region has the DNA TGTGCCAGCAGTTCAACAGGGCATAAGCAGCCCCAGCATTTT.

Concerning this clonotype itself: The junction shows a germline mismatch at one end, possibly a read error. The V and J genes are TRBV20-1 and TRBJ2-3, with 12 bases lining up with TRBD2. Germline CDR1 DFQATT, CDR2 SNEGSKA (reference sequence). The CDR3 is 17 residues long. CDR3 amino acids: CCARRASGRAGTDTQYF. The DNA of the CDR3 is TGCTGTGCCCGAAGGGCTAGCGGGAGGGCCGGCACAGATACGCAGTATTTT.

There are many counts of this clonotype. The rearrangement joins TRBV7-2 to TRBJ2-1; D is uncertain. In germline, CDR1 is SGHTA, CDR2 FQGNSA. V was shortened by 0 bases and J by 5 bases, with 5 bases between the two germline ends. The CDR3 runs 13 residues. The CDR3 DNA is TGTGCCAGCAGCTTAGCTTCACACAATGAGCAGTTCTTC. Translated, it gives CASSLASHNEQFF. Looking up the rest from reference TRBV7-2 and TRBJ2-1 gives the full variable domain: GAGVSQSPSNKVTEKGKDVELRCDPISGHTALYWYRQSLGQGLEFLIYFQGNSAPDKSGLPSDRFSAERTGGSVSTLTIQRTQQEDSAVYLCASSLASHNEQFFGPGTRLTVL.

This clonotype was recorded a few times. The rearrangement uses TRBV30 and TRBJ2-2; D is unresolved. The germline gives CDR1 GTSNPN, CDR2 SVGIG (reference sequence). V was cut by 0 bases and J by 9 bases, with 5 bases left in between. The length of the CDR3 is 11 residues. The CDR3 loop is CAWSVARELFF. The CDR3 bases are TGTGCCTGGAGTGTTGCCCGGGAGCTGTTTTTT.

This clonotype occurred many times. The CDR3 is CASSLIPGPYEQYF. CDR3 sequence (DNA): TGTGCCAGCAGCTTAATTCCGGGACCTTACGAGCAGTACTTC. The rearrangement links TRBV7-9 to TRBJ2-7; tentatively, D is TRBD1 or TRBD2 (5 bases each). CDR3 length: 14 residues. Germline values: CDR1 SEHNR, CDR2 FQNEAQ (reference sequence). V lost 2 bases, J lost 4 bases, and 12 bases lay in between.

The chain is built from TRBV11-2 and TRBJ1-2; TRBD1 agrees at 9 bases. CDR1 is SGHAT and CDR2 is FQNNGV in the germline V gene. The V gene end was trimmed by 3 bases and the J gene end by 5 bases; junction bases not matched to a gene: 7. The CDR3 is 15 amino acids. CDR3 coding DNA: TGTGCCAGCAGCTTTAACAGGGGGCGAGAATATGGCTACACCTTC. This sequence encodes CASSFNRGREYGYTF.

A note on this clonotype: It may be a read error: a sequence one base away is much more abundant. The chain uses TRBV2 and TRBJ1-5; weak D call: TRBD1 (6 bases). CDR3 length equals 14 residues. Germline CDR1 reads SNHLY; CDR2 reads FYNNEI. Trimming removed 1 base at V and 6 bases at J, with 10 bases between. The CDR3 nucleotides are TGTGCCAGCAGTGAAGGACGGGGGGCTCAGCCCCAGCATTTT. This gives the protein CASSEGRGAQPQHF.

CDR3 protein: CASSISWENSPLHF. The DNA of the CDR3 is TGTGCCAGTAGTATCTCTTGGGAGAATTCACCCCTCCACTTT. The chain is built from TRBV19 and TRBJ1-6; D gene uncertain. The V end lost 3 bases, the J end lost 7 bases, and 10 bases lay between the germline ends. Looked up from germline, CDR1 is LNHDA and CDR2 is SQIVND (reference sequence). This CDR3 has 14 residues.

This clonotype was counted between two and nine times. The CDR3 DNA reads as TGTGCCAGCAGCCGAAGCATGAACTACACCTTC. Translation: CASSRSMNYTF. The chain carries TRBV3-1 and TRBJ1-2; D is unclear. This CDR3 comprises 11 residues. Trimming took off 4 bases at V and 10 bases at J, with 10 bases between the two ends. The germline V gene has CDR1 LGHDT and CDR2 YNNKEL (reference sequence).

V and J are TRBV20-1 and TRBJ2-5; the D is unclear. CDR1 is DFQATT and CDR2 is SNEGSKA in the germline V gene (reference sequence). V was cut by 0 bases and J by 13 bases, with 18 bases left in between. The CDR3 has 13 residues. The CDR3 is CSARDPTPQWVYF. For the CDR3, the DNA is TGCAGTGCTAGAGATCCAACGCCGCAGTGGGTGTACTTC.

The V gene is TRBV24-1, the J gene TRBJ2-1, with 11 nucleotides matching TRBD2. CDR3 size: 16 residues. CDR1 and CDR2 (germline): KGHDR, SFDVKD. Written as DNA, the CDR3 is TGTGCGGCCAGTGATTTGGGACTAGCGGCTCTCGATGAGCAGTTCTTC. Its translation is CAASDLGLAALDEQFF.

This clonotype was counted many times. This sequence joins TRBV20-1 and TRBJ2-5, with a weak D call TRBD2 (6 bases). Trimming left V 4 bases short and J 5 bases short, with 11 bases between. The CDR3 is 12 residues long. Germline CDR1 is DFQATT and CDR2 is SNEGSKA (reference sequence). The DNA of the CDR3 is TGCAGTGCTAAGGACTACAAGGAGACCCAGTACTTC. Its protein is CSAKDYKETQYF.

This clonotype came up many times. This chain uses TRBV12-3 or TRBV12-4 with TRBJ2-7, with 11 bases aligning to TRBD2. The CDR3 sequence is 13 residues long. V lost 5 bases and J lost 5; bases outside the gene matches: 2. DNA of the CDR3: TGTGCCAGCAGTACGACTAGCGGGAACGAGCAGTACTTC. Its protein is CASSTTSGNEQYF.

CDR3 sequence reads: CSADLRYPDTQYF. The CDR3 DNA is TGCAGTGCTGATCTCCGGTACCCAGATACGCAGTATTTT. This chain uses TRBV20-1 with TRBJ2-3, with D uncertain. Trimming shortened V by 5 bases and J by 4 bases, and 13 bases separated the two germline ends. The CDR3 sequence is 13 residues long. Germline V gene lookup returns CDR1 DFQATT and CDR2 SNEGSKA (reference sequence).

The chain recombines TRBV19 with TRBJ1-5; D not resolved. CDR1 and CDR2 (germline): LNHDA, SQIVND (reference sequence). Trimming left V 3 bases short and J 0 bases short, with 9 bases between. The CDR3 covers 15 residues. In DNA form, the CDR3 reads TGTGCCAGTAGTATGACACCCTATAGCAATCAGCCCCAGCATTTT. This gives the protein CASSMTPYSNQPQHF.

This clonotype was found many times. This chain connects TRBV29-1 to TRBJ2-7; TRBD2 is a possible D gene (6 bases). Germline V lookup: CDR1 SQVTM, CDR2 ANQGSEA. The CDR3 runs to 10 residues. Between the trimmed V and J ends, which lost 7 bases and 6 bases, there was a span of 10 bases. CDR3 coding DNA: TGCAGCGCGGGGGAGGCCGAGCAGTACTTC. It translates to CSAGEAEQYF.

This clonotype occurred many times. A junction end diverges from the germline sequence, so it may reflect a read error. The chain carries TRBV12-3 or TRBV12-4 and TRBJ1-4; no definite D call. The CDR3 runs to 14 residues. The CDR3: CASGFWATNEKLFF. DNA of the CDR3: TGTGCCAGCGGTTTTTGGGCAACTAATGAAAAACTGTTTTTT.

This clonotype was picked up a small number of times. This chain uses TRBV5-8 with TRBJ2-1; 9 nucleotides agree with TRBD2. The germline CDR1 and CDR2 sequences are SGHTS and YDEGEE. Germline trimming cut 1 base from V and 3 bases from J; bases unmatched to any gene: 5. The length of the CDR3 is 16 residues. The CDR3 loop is CASSLHLAGVYNEQFF. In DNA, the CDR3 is TGTGCCAGCAGCTTGCATTTAGCGGGAGTCTACAATGAGCAGTTCTTC.

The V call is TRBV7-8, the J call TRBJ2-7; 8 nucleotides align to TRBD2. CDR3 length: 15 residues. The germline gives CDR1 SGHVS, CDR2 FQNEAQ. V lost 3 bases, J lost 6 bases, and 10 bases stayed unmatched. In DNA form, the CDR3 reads TGTGCCAGCAGCTTCCGGGTAGCGGGAAAGGGCGAGCAGTACTTC. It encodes CASSFRVAGKGEQYF. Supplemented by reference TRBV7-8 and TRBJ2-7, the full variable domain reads GAGVSQSPRYKVAKRGQDVALRCDPISGHVSLFWYQQALGQGPEFLTYFQNEAQLDKSGLPSDRFFAERPEGSVSTLKIQRTQQEDSAVYLCASSFRVAGKGEQYFGPGTRLTVT.